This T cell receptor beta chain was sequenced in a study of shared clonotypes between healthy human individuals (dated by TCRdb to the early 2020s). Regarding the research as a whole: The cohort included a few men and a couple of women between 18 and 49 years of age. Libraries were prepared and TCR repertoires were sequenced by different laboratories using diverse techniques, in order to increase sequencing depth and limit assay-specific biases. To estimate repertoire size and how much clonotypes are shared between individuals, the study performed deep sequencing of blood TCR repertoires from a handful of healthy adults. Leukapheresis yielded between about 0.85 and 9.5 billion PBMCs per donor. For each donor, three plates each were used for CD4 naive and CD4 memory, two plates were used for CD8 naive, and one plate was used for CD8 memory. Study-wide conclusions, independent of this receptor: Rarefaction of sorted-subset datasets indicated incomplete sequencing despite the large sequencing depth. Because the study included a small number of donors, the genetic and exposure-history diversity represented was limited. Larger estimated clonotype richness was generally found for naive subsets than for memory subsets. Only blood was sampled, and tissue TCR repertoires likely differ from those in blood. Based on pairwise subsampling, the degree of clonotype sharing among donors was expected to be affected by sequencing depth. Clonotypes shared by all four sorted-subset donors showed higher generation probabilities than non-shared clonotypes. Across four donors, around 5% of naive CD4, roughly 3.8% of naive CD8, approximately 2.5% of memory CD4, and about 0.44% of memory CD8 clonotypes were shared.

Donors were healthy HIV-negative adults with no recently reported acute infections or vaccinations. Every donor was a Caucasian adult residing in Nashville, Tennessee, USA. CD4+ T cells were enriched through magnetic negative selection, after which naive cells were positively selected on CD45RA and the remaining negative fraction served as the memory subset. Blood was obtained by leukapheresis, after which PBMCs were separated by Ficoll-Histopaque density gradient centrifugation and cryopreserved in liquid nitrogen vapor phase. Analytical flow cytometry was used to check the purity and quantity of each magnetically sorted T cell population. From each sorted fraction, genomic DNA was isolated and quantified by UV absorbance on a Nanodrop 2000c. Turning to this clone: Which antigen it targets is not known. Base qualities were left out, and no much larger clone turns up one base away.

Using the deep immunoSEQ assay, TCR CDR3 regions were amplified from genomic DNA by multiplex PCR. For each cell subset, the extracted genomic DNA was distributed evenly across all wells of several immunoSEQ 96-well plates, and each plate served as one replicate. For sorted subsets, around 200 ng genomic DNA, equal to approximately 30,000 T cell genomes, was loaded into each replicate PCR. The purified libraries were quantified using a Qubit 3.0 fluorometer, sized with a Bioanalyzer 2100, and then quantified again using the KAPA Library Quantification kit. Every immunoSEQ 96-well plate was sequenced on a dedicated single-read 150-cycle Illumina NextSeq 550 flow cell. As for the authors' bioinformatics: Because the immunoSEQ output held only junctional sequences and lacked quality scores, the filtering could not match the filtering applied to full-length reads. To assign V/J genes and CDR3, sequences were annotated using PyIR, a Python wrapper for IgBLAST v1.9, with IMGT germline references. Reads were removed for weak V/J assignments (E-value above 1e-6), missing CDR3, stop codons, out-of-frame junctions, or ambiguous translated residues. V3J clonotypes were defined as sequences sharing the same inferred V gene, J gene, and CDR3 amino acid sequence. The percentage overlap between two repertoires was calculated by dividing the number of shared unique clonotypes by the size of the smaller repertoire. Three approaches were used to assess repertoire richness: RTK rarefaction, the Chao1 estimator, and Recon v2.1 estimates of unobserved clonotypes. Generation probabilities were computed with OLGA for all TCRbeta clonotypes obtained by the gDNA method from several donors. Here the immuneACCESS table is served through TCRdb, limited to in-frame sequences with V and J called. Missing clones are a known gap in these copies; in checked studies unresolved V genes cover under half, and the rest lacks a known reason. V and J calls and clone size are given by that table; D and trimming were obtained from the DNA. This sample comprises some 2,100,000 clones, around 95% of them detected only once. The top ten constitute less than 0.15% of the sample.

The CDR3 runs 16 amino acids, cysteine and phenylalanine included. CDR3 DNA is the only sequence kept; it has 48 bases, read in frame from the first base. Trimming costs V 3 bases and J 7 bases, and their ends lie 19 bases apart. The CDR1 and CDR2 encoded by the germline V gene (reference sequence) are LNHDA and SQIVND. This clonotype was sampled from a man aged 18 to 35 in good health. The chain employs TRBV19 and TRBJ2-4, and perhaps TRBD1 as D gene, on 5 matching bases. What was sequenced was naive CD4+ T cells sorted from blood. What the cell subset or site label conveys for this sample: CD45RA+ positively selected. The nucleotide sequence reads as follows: TGTGCCAGTAGTATTTCAGGGTTAGTGTTAAGGAACATTCAGTACTTC. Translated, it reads CASSISGLVLRNIQYF.